This T cell receptor (beta chain) was observed in a study of T cells after yellow fever vaccination. The germline V and J ends were trimmed by 0 bases and 7 bases, with 4 bases remaining between them. The germline V gene encodes CDR1 SGHRS and CDR2 YFSETQ. The CDR3 is 12 amino acids. Only a few counts were recorded for this clonotype. Its antigen is not known. Findings of the study overall: Researchers cautioned that FACS-sorted repertoires could harbor abundant clonotypes contaminating from the bulk population. Just a small share of clonotypes turned up in the CD4 compartment as well as the CD8 compartment.

TCRdb reanalysed the 5' RACE reads using MiXCR and keeps one entry per CDR3 protein. The profile shows 200,000 to 300,000 distinct CDR3 sequences, more than 3.5% of them singletons. Material: PBMCs, obtained 15 days after the yellow fever booster vaccination. This sequence was found in a man younger than 35 who received the YFV17D yellow fever vaccine. The rearrangement joins TRBV5-1 to TRBJ2-2; the D is unclear. The CDR3 protein is CASSLADGELFF. The CDR3 DNA reads TGCGCCAGCAGCTTGGCCGACGGGGAGCTGTTTTTT.